The 18 T cell receptor beta chains presented below share a single source sample, sequenced in a study of cytomegalovirus exposure and HLA in healthy donors. PCR used 60 Vbeta primers and 13 Jbeta primers. The repertoire was sequenced with immunoSEQ multiplex PCR; TCRdb's copy has only in-frame clones and lacks some. Here the sample spans approximately 73,000 clones, roughly 64% being singletons. Sequencing input: PBMCs. The source of these receptors is a man aged 25 to 40 in good health and CMV-seropositive.

This clone was recorded only once. The CDR3 protein is CASNRLPGDEQFF. In DNA form, the CDR3 reads TGTGCCAGCAACAGACTCCCCGGGGATGAGCAGTTCTTC. The rearrangement joins TRBV5-6 to TRBJ2-1, with D perhaps TRBD2 (5 bases). The germline V gene has CDR1 SGHDT and CDR2 YYEEEE. The CDR3 extends over 13 amino acids. The ends were cut back, 6 bases at V and 8 bases at J, with 15 bases in the middle.

The chain is built from TRBV6-6 and TRBJ1-5; no definite D call. Germline V gene sequence: CDR1 MNHNY, CDR2 SVGAGI (reference sequence). The germline V and J ends were trimmed by 2 bases and 6 bases, with 5 bases remaining between them. This CDR3 region has 12 residues. CDR3 residues: CASSYDSQPQHF. CDR3 sequence (DNA): TGTGCCAGCAGTTACGATAGTCAGCCCCAGCATTTT.

The rearrangement uses TRBV6-5 and TRBJ2-2; TRBD1 is a possible D gene (6 bases). The CDR3 runs to 15 residues. CDR1 MNHEY and CDR2 SVGAGI come from the germline V gene. V was cut by 2 bases and J by 2 bases, with 9 bases left in between. The CDR3 is CASSYNRVNTGELFF. The CDR3 nucleotides read TGTGCCAGCAGTTACAACAGGGTCAACACCGGGGAGCTGTTTTTT.

The J gene is TRBJ2-3, the V gene TRBV25-1, with TRBD2 identical over 12 bases. The V gene end was trimmed by 4 bases and the J gene end by 1 base; junction bases not matched to a gene: 9. The CDR3 covers 18 residues. Germline V CDR1 and CDR2: MGHDK, SYGVNS. The CDR3 coding sequence is TGTGCCAGCAGTGCTAGCGGGAGGGCCGGGTCTCGCACAGATACGCAGTATTTT. Its translation is CASSASGRAGSRTDTQYF.

The chain recombines TRBV9 with TRBJ2-7, with 8 bases matching TRBD1. This CDR3 has 15 residues. The ends lost 0 bases at V and 5 bases at J; junction bases unmatched: 7. Germline-derived CDR1 and CDR2 are SGDLS and YYNGEE. The CDR3 is CASSVGVQGADEQYF. CDR3 coding DNA: TGTGCCAGCAGCGTAGGGGTTCAGGGGGCCGACGAGCAGTACTTC.

The chain has TRBV2 and TRBJ1-2, with D maybe TRBD1 (5 bases). Germline lookup yields CDR1 SNHLY and CDR2 FYNNEI. The ends were cut back, 5 bases at V and 6 bases at J, with 16 bases in the middle. This CDR3 has 14 residues. CDR3 bases: TGTGCCAGCAGTCGCGGACACGCTGGGGATGGCTACACCTTC. Protein: CASSRGHAGDGYTF.

This sequence joins TRBV19 and TRBJ1-5; D gene ambiguous. V was cut by 6 bases and J by 10 bases, with 10 bases left in between. Germline-derived CDR1 and CDR2 are LNHDA and SQIVND (reference sequence). The CDR3 spans 11 residues. The DNA for the CDR3 is TGTGCCAGTAGAGGCGGTGACCCCCAGCATTTT. Its protein product is CASRGGDPQHF.

The chain has TRBV28 and TRBJ2-7; D is perhaps TRBD1 (5 bases). This CDR3 spans 13 amino acids. Germline V CDR1 and CDR2: MDHEN, SYDVKM. Trimming removed 5 bases from V and 1 base from J, with 9 bases in between. CDR3 sequence: CASSPDNSYEQYF. CDR3 nucleotides: TGTGCCAGCAGTCCGGACAATTCCTACGAGCAGTACTTC. The full variable domain, in which reference TRBV28 and TRBJ2-7 provide the parts outside the CDR3, is DVKVTQSSRYLVKRTGEKVFLECVQDMDHENMFWYRQDPGLGLRLIYFSYDVKMKEKGDIPEGYSVSREKKERFSLILESASTNQTSMYLCASSPDNSYEQYFGPGTRLTVT.

For this clone: The identical CDR3 is also encoded by other nucleotide sequences in the sample. CDR3 coding DNA: TGTGCCAGCAGTGACAGGGGACGAGAGACCCAGTACTTC. Protein sequence: CASSDRGRETQYF. The V gene is TRBV7-3, the J gene TRBJ2-5; 8 bases map to TRBD1. Trimming removed 6 bases from V and 4 bases from J; junction bases left unmatched: 4. The CDR3 has 13 residues. Looked up from germline, CDR1 is SGHTA and CDR2 is FQGTGA. Based on the CDR3 plus reference TRBV7-3 and TRBJ2-5, the full variable domain is GAGVSQTPSNKVTEKGKYVELRCDPISGHTALYWYRQSLGQGPEFLIYFQGTGAADDSGLPNDRFFAVRPEGSVSTLKIQRTERGDSAVYLCASSDRGRETQYFGPGTRLLVL.

The chain is built from TRBV10-3 and TRBJ2-1; 8 bases map to TRBD1. This CDR3 region has 12 residues. Looked up from germline, CDR1 is ENHRY and CDR2 is SYGVKD. Trimming took 10 bases from V and 12 from J; bases not matched to a gene: 11. In DNA form, the CDR3 reads TGTGCCACCCAGATTCAGGGGGCCGCGCAGTTCTTC. This gives the protein CATQIQGAAQFF.

The J gene is TRBJ2-2, the V gene TRBV7-3; D might be TRBD1 (7 bases). From germline, CDR1 is SGHTA and CDR2 FQGTGA. The germline V and J ends were trimmed by 2 bases and 6 bases, with 10 bases remaining between them. The CDR3 runs 14 residues. The CDR3 DNA reads as TGTGCCAGCAGCTTATCAGGGGGGCCCGGGGAGCTGTTTTTT. It is translated as CASSLSGGPGELFF.

The CDR3 reads CASSFKQTNEKLFF. CDR3 coding DNA: TGTGCCAGCAGCTTTAAACAGACTAATGAAAAACTGTTTTTT. The chain links TRBV5-6 to TRBJ1-4; D gene ambiguous. Germline V gene lookup returns CDR1 SGHDT and CDR2 YYEEEE. The CDR3 runs 14 residues. The germline V and J ends were trimmed by 2 bases and 2 bases, with 7 bases remaining between them.

This chain uses TRBV15 with TRBJ2-5; the D is unclear. The J call may be wrong; the DNA end is better matched by TRBJ2-7. The CDR3 covers 13 residues. The germline V gene encodes CDR1 LNHNV and CDR2 YYDKDF (reference sequence). Here the CDR3 DNA reads TGTGCCACCAGCAGTAGAGTAGCCCACGAGCAGTACTTC. This gives the protein CATSSRVAHEQYF.

This rearrangement joins TRBV18 to TRBJ1-2, with 9 bases lining up with TRBD1. Germline CDR1 KGHSH, CDR2 LQKENI. The CDR3 runs 17 residues. V trimming: 3 bases; J trimming: 2 bases; junction bases outside the gene matches: 10. The CDR3 DNA is TGTGCCAGCTCACCCCCCGGGACAGGGACGAACAACTATGGCTACACCTTC. Its protein is CASSPPGTGTNNYGYTF.

This sequence joins TRBV28 and TRBJ1-1; 7 bases fit TRBD1. Trimming removed 5 bases from V and 5 bases from J; junction bases left unmatched: 5. The CDR3 has 13 residues. Per germline, CDR1 MDHEN and CDR2 SYDVKM. The CDR3 DNA is TGTGCCAGCAGTCGGGACAGACAGACTGAAGCTTTCTTT. It encodes CASSRDRQTEAFF.

This clone was found a few times. The V call is TRBV14, the J call TRBJ2-5; D might be TRBD2 (5 bases). V was pared by 7 bases and J by 5 bases, with 14 bases between. The CDR3 sequence is 13 residues long. Germline V gene data show CDR1 as SGHDN and CDR2 as FVKESK. The chain's CDR3 is CASNPRSGETQYF. The CDR3 nucleotides read TGTGCCAGCAACCCCCGATCGGGGGAGACCCAGTACTTC.

The chain is built from TRBV6-5 and TRBJ1-2; 9 nucleotides match TRBD1. Germline CDR1 is MNHEY and CDR2 is SVGAGI. This CDR3 contains 15 residues. Germline trimming cut 5 bases from V and 4 bases from J; bases unmatched to any gene: 8. The DNA of the CDR3 is TGTGCCAGCAGTAGAACAGGGGGCGTCGGCTATGGCTACACCTTC. Translating it yields CASSRTGGVGYGYTF.

This sequence joins TRBV19 and TRBJ1-2; possible D gene TRBD1, 5 bases. Germline V CDR1 and CDR2: LNHDA, SQIVND (reference sequence). V gave up 5 bases and J gave up 6 bases, with 13 bases separating them. The CDR3 sequence is 13 residues long. The DNA for the CDR3 is TGTGCCAGTAGTGAGCAGGGTGGAAATGGCTACACCTTC. Amino acid sequence: CASSEQGGNGYTF.